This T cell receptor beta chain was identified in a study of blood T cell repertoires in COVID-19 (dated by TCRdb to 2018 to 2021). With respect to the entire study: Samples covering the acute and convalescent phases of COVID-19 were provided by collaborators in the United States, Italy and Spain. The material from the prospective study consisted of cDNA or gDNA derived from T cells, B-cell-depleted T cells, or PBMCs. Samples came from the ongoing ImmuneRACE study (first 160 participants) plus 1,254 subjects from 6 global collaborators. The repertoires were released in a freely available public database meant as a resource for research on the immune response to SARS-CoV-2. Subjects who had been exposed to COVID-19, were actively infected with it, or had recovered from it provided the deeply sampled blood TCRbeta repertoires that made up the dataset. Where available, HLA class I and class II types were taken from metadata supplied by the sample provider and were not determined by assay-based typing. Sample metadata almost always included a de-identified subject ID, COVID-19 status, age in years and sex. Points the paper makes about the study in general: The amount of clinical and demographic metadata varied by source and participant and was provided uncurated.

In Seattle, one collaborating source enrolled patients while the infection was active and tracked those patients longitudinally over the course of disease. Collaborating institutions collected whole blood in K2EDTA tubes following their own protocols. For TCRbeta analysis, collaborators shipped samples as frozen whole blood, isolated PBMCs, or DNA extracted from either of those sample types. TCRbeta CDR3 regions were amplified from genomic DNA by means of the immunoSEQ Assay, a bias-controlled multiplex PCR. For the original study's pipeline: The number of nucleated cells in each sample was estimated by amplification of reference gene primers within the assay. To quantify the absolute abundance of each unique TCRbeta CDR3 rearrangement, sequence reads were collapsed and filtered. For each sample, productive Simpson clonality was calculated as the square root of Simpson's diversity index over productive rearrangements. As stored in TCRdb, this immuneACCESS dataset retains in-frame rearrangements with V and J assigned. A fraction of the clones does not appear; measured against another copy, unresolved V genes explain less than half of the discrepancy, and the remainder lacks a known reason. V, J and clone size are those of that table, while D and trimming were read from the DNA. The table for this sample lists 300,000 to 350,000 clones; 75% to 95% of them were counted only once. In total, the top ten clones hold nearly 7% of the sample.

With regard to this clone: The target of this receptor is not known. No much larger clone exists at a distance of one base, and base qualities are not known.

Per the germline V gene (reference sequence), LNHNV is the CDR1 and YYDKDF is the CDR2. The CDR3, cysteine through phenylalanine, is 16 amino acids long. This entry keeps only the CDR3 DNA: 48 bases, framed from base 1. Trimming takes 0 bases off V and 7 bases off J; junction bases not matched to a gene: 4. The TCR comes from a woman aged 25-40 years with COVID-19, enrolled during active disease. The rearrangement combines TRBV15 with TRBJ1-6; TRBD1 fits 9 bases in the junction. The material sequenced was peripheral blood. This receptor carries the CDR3 CATSRERTGVNSPLHF. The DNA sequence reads TGTGCCACCAGCAGAGAAAGGACAGGGGTAAATTCACCCCTCCACTTT.